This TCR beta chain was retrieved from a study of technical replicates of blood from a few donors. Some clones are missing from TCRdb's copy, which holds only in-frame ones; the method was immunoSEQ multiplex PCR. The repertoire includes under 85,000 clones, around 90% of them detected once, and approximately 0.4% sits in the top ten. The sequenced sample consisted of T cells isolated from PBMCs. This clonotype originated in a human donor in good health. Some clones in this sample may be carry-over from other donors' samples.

The CDR3 DNA is TGTGCCAGCAGACAGGACAACAATCAGCCCCAGCATTTT. This gives the protein CASRQDNNQPQHF. The chain combines TRBV7-2 with TRBJ1-5, with TRBD1 as a possible D gene (5 bases). Trimming pared 6 bases from V and 3 bases from J, leaving 9 bases between. The CDR3 has 13 residues. Germline loops: CDR1 SGHTA, CDR2 FQGNSA.